This record concerns one T cell receptor (beta chain) sequence. Its matching antigen is unknown. Profiled with immunoSEQ multiplex PCR; TCRdb holds only in-frame clones, not every one. This table has 140,000 or so clones, approximately 93% appearing once. The CDR3 runs 16 residues. V lost 0 bases to trimming and J lost 6 bases, with 15 bases between them. In germline, CDR1 is MGHRA, CDR2 YSYEKL. These data come from a study of T cell responses to AZD1222 COVID-19 vaccine. Whole-study results and caveats: Clonal diversity may have been underestimated, and the donors were mostly white British, with more females than males. The study found Spike-specific TCR breadth and depth rose after two AZD1222 doses. Repertoire samples came only from after the peak T cell response.

The clonotype comes from an adult who had recovered from COVID-19. Material: peripheral blood, obtained after recovery from COVID-19. This rearrangement joins TRBV4-1 to TRBJ2-1, with D possibly TRBD1 on 5 matching bases. CDR3 sequence (DNA): TGCGCCAGCAGCCAAGAGGGGCAAGTCGTGGGCAATGAGCAGTTCTTC. Its translation is CASSQEGQVVGNEQFF.